This T cell receptor beta chain derives from a study of regulatory T cells in long-lasting Graves disease. Study-wide context: Those Graves' patients who were newly diagnosed had been on antithyroid drugs under 3 months.

HTBI primers from iRepertoire and Arm-PCR of CDR3 regions yielded the TCR beta libraries. One entry per CDR3 protein results from TCRdb running MiXCR on the multiplex PCR reads. The sample records approximately 400,000 distinct CDR3 sequences, 14% to 15% being singletons. Time point of the sample: newly diagnosed GD, antithyroid drugs for less than 3 months. RNA from PBMCs was the source of the TCR library. Germline lookup yields CDR1 SGHRS and CDR2 YFSETQ. The CDR3 is 17 residues long. V was cut by 4 bases and J by 7 bases, with 24 bases left in between. These same records also appear under a second study, on T cells in Graves' hyperthyroidism and ophthalmopathy. That study reports: Investigators excluded patients with uncontrolled infection, other autoimmune disease, pregnancy or lactation.

The receptor was derived from a woman aged 25 to 39 with Graves disease. The genes are TRBV5-1 and TRBJ2-1; D possibly uses TRBD1 or TRBD2 (7 bases each). Source: peripheral blood mononuclear cells (PBMCs), taken at new diagnosis, from a patient treated with antithyroid drugs. CDR3 loop: CASSPLRGRGRENEQFF. DNA for the CDR3: TGCGCCAGCAGCCCCCTCCGTGGGAGGGGGCGAGAAAATGAGCAGTTCTTC.